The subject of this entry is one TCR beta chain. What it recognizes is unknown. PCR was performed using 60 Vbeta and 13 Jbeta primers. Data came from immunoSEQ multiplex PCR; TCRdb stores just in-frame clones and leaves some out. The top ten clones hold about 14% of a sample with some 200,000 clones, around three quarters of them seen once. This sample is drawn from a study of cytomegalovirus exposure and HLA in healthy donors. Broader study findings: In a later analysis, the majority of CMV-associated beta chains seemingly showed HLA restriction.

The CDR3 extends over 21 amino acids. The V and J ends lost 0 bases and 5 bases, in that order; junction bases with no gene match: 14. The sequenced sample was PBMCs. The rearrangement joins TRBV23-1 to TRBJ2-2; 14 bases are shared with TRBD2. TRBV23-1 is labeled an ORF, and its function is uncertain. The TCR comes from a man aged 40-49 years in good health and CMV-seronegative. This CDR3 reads CASSQSKRMTSGRAQTGELFF. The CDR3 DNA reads TGCGCCAGCAGTCAATCTAAGAGGATGACTAGCGGGAGGGCTCAGACCGGGGAGCTGTTTTTT.